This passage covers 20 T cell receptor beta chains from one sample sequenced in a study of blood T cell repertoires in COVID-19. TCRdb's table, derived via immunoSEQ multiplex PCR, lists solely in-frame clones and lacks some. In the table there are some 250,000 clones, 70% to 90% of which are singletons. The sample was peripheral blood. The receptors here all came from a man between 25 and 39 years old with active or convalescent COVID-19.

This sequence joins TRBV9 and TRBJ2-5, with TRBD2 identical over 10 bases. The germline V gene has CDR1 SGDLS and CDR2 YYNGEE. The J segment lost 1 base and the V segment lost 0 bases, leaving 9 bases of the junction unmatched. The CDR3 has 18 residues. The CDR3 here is CASSVAVGAGGFQETQYF. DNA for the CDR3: TGTGCCAGCAGCGTAGCGGTGGGAGCGGGGGGGTTCCAAGAGACCCAGTACTTC.

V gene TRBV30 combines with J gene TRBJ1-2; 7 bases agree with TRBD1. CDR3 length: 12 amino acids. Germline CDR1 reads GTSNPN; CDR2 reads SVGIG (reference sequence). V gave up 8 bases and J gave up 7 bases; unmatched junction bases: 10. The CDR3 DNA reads TGTGCCGATCAAGGGGGCGCTGGTGGCTACACCTTC. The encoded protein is CADQGGAGGYTF.

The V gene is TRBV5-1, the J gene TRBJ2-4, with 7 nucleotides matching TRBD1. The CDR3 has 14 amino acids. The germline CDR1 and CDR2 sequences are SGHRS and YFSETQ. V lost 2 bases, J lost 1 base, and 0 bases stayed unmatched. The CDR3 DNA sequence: TGCGCCAGCAGCTTACAGGGGGCCAAAAACATTCAGTACTTC. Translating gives CASSLQGAKNIQYF.

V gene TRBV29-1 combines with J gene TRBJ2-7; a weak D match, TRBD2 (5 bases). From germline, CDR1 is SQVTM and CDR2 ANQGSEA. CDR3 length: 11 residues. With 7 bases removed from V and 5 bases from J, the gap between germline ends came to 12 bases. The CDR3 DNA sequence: TGCAGCGGAAGAACCGGGGACGAGCAGTACTTC. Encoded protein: CSGRTGDEQYF.

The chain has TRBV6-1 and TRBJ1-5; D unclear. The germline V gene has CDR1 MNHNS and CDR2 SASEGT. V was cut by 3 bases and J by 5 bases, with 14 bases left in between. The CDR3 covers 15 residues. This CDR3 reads CASSEGRNVYQPQHF. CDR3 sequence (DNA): TGTGCCAGCAGTGAGGGCAGAAATGTGTATCAGCCCCAGCATTTT.

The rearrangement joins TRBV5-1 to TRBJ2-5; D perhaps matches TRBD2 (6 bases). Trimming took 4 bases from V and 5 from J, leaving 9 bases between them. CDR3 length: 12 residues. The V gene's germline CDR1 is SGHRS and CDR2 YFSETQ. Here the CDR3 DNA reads TGCGCCAGCAGCCTAGCGTCGGAGACCCAGTACTTC. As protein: CASSLASETQYF.

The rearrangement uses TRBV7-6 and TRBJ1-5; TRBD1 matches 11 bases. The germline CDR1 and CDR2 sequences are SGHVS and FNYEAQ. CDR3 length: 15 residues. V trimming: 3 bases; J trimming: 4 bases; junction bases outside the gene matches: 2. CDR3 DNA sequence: TGTGCCAGCAGCTTTGGACAGGGGGCGAATCAGCCCCAGCATTTT. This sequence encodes CASSFGQGANQPQHF.

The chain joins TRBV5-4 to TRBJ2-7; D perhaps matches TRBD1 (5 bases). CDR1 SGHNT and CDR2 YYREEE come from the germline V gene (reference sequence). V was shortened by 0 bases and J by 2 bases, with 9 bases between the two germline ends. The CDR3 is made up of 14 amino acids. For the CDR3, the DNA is TGTGCCAGCAGCTTGGCAGGGCGAGCCTACGAGCAGTACTTC. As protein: CASSLAGRAYEQYF. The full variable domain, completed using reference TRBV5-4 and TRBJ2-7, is ETGVTQSPTHLIKTRGQQVTLRCSSQSGHNTVSWYQQALGQGPQFIFQYYREEENGRGNFPPRFSGLQFPNYSSELNVNALELDDSALYLCASSLAGRAYEQYFGPGTRLTVT.

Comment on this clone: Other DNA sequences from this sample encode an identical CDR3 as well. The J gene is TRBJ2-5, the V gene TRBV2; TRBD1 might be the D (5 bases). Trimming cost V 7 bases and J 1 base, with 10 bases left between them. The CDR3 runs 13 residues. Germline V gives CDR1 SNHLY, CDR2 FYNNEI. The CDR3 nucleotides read TGTGCCAGCACCCCTAGGGGCCAAGAGACCCAGTACTTC. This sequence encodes CASTPRGQETQYF.

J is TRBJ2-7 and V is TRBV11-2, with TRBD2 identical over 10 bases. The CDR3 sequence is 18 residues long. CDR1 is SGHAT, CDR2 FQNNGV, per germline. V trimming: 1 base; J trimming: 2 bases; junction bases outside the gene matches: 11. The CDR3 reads CASSLVGSGGRLTYEQYF. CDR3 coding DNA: TGTGCCAGCAGCTTAGTGGGTAGCGGGGGGAGGCTAACCTACGAGCAGTACTTC.

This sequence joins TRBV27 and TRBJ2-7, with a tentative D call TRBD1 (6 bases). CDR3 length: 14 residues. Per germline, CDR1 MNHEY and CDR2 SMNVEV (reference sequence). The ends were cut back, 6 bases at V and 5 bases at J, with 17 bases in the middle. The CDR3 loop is CASSLRGVRNEQYF. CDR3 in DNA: TGTGCCAGCAGCCTCAGGGGTGTTAGAAACGAGCAGTACTTC.

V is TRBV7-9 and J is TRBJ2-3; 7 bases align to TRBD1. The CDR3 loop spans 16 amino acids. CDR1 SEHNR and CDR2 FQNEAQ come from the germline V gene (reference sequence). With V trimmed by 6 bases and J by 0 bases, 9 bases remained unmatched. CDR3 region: CASRDRRTGSTDTQYF. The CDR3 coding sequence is TGTGCCAGCAGAGATCGTCGGACAGGAAGCACAGATACGCAGTATTTT. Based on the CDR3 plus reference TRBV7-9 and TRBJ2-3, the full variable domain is DTGVSQNPRHKITKRGQNVTFRCDPISEHNRLYWYRQTLGQGPEFLTYFQNEAQLEKSRLLSDRFSAERPKGSFSTLEIQRTEQGDSAMYLCASRDRRTGSTDTQYFGPGTRLTVL.

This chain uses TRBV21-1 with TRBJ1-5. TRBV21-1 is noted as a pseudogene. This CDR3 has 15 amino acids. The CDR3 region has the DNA TGTGCCAGCAGTCGCGGGAAACGAGTCAATCAGCCCCAGCATTTT. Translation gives CASSRGKRVNQPQHF.

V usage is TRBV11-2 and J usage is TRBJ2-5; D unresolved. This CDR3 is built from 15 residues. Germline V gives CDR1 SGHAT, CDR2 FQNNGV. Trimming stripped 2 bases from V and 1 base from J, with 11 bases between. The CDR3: CASSLRGRLQETQYF. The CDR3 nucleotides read TGTGCCAGCAGCTTACGTGGCCGCCTCCAAGAGACCCAGTACTTC.

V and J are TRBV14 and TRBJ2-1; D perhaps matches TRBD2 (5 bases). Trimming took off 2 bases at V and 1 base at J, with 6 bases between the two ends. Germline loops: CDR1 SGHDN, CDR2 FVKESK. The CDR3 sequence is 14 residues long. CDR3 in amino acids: CASSQRGSYNEQFF. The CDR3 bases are TGTGCCAGCAGCCAACGGGGTTCCTACAATGAGCAGTTCTTC.

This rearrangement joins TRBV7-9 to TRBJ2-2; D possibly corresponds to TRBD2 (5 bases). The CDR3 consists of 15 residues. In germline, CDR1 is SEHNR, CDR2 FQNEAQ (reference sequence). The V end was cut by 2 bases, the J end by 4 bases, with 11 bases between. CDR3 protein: CASSLSVGGTGELFF. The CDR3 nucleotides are TGTGCCAGCAGCTTAAGCGTTGGAGGCACCGGGGAGCTGTTTTTT.

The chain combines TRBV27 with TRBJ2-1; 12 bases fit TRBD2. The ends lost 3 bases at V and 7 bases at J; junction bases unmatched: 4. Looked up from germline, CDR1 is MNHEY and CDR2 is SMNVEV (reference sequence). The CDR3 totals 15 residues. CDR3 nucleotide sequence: TGTGCCAGCAGTTTGACTAGCGGGGGTTTGAATGAGCAGTTCTTC. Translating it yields CASSLTSGGLNEQFF.

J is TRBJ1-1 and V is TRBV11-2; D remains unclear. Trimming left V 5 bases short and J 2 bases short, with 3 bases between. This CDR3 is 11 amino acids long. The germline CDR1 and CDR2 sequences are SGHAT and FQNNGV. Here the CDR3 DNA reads TGTGCCAGCAGCATAAACACTGAAGCTTTCTTT. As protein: CASSINTEAFF.

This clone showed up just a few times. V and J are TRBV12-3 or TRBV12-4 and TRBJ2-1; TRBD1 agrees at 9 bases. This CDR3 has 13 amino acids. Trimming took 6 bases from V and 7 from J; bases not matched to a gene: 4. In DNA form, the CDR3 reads TGTGCCAGCAGGGGACAGGGTGGGAATGAGCAGTTCTTC. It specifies CASRGQGGNEQFF.

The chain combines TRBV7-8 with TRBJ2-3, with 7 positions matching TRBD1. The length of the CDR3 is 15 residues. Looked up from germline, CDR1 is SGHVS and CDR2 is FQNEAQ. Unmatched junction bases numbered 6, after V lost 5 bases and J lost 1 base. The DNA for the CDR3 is TGTGCCAGCAGCCATCTAGGGACAGGCACAGATACGCAGTATTTT. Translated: CASSHLGTGTDTQYF.